The 7 T cell receptor beta chains presented below share a single source sample, sequenced in a study of T cell responses to AZD1222 COVID-19 vaccine. Assay: immunoSEQ multiplex PCR; the TCRdb copy retains only in-frame clones and omits some. The repertoire holds about 150,000 clones, with 80% to 90% as singletons. Sequenced here: peripheral blood, sampled on day 0 of MenACWY control vaccination. The receptor source for this set is an adult in good health.

The chain uses TRBV2 and TRBJ1-6, with 9 nucleotides matching TRBD1. The J segment lost 8 bases and the V segment lost 6 bases, leaving 8 bases of the junction unmatched. The CDR3 consists of 15 residues. The germline V gene encodes CDR1 SNHLY and CDR2 FYNNEI. The CDR3 here is CASRDGQGIYSPLHF. DNA for the CDR3: TGTGCCAGCAGAGACGGACAGGGGATTTATTCACCCCTCCACTTT.

J is TRBJ1-1 and V is TRBV7-9; 9 bases align to TRBD1. This CDR3 region has 17 residues. Germline V gives CDR1 SEHNR, CDR2 FQNEAQ (reference sequence). V shed 2 bases and J 4 bases; nucleotides not matched to a gene: 11. The CDR3 coding sequence is TGTGCCAGCAGCTTAAACAGGGGGCTTGGTTTGGGCACTGAAGCTTTCTTT. It encodes CASSLNRGLGLGTEAFF.

This chain connects TRBV6-5 to TRBJ1-1; D is perhaps TRBD1 (5 bases). Germline assignment: CDR1 MNHEY and CDR2 SVGAGI. The CDR3 contains 15 residues. Trimming shortened V by 0 bases and J by 5 bases, and 13 bases separated the two germline ends. The CDR3 bases are TGTGCCAGCAGTTACTCGAAAGAGGGGTGGACTGAAGCTTTCTTT. Amino acid sequence: CASSYSKEGWTEAFF.

This chain joins TRBV19 and TRBJ1-3, with 9 bases matching TRBD1. This CDR3 is 16 amino acids long. CDR1 and CDR2 from the germline V gene are LNHDA and SQIVND (reference sequence). V lost 5 bases, J lost 4 bases, and 9 bases stayed unmatched. The CDR3 sequence is CASSPLRQGVGNTIYF. As DNA, the CDR3 is TGTGCCAGTAGTCCTTTGAGACAGGGGGTCGGAAACACCATATATTTT.

V usage is TRBV19 and J usage is TRBJ1-2, with 7 bases identical to TRBD1. Germline CDR1 reads LNHDA; CDR2 reads SQIVND (reference sequence). After removal of 5 bases from V and 2 bases from J, the junction contained 8 bases not matched to a gene. The CDR3 contains 15 residues. The CDR3 bases are TGTGCCAGTAGTGCCCTTTCGACAGGGAACTATGGCTACACCTTC. Its translation: CASSALSTGNYGYTF.

The V gene is TRBV13, the J gene TRBJ2-7, with TRBD2 matching over 7 bases. The CDR3 consists of 18 residues. After removal of 0 bases from V and 2 bases from J, the junction contained 13 bases not matched to a gene. CDR1 and CDR2 (germline): PRHDT, FYEKMQ (reference sequence). The CDR3 bases are TGTGCCAGCAGCTTAGGCCAGGGACTACCCGGAGGGACCTACGAGCAGTACTTC. It encodes CASSLGQGLPGGTYEQYF.

The chain couples TRBV3-1 (or the pseudogene TRBV3-2) to TRBJ1-1; D call uncertain. Germline CDR1 LGHDT, CDR2 YNNKEL (reference sequence). The CDR3 extends over 14 amino acids. V shed 0 bases and J shed 1 base, with 6 bases lying between them. CDR3: CASSQDLGNTEAFF. The CDR3 DNA is TGTGCCAGCAGCCAAGATTTGGGGAACACTGAAGCTTTCTTT.